Listed below are T cell receptor beta chains from one sample, sequenced in a study of spatial heterogeneity in lung cancer. TCRdb itself ran the 5' RACE reads through MiXCR, one entry per CDR3 protein. The sample lists over a thousand distinct CDR3 sequences; 10% were seen once. This material consisted of lung tumor tissue, taken at surgery. The receptors shown here come from a male donor with early-stage non-small cell lung cancer. The CDR3 runs from the conserved cysteine through the conserved F or W. The D gene is left open where the match is weak. Where a row states a size, it is once, few, many or the class of an expanded clone; other rows omit it.

D gene: .; V gene: TRBV7-2; clone size: .; J gene: TRBJ2-3; CDR3 protein: CASSLGPAGLSTDTQYF; CDR3 DNA: TGTGCCAGCAGCTTAGGGCCCGCGGGGCTAAGCACAGATACGCAGTATTTT
D gene: TRBD2; V gene: TRBV28; clone size: medium-sized; J gene: TRBJ2-1; CDR3 protein: CASSLTAGLAGGNEQFF; CDR3 DNA: TGTGCCAGCAGTTTAACGGCGGGACTAGCGGGAGGGAATGAGCAGTTCTTC
D gene: .; V gene: TRBV20-1; clone size: many; J gene: TRBJ2-7; CDR3 protein: CSADRDGTFYEQYF; CDR3 DNA: TGCAGTGCCGACCGGGACGGGACGTTTTACGAGCAGTACTTC
D gene: .; V gene: TRBV7-8; clone size: medium-sized; J gene: TRBJ2-5; CDR3 protein: CASSPDWSQETQYF; CDR3 DNA: TGTGCCAGCAGCCCGGACTGGTCCCAAGAGACCCAGTACTTC
D gene: .; V gene: TRBV28; clone size: .; J gene: TRBJ2-7; CDR3 protein: CASSTPGGGQYEQYF; CDR3 DNA: TGTGCCAGCAGTACCCCCGGAGGGGGGCAGTACGAGCAGTACTTC
D gene: .; V gene: TRBV7-2; clone size: medium-sized; J gene: TRBJ2-1; CDR3 protein: CASSSRGSSYNEQFF; CDR3 DNA: TGTGCCAGCAGCTCCAGAGGGAGCTCCTACAATGAGCAGTTCTTC
D gene: .; V gene: TRBV10-3; clone size: medium-sized; J gene: TRBJ2-3; CDR3 protein: CAISAWASTDTQYF; CDR3 DNA: TGTGCCATCAGTGCTTGGGCTAGCACAGATACGCAGTATTTT
D gene: .; V gene: TRBV27; clone size: medium-sized; J gene: TRBJ2-3; CDR3 protein: CASSFSRGADTQYF; CDR3 DNA: TGTGCCAGCAGTTTCTCCAGGGGCGCAGATACGCAGTATTTT
D gene: .; V gene: TRBV7-6; clone size: medium-sized; J gene: TRBJ2-2; CDR3 protein: CASSLVGQTGELFF; CDR3 DNA: TGTGCCAGCAGCTTAGTAGGGCAGACCGGGGAGCTGTTTTTT
D gene: .; V gene: TRBV6-6; clone size: medium-sized; J gene: TRBJ1-4; CDR3 protein: CASRPDLDALLFF; CDR3 DNA: TGTGCCAGCAGACCGGATCTCGATGCGCTACTGTTTTTT
D gene: .; V gene: TRBV9; clone size: many; J gene: TRBJ2-1; CDR3 protein: CDSSADREFPNEQFF; CDR3 DNA: TGTGACAGCAGCGCCGACCGGGAGTTTCCCAATGAGCAGTTCTTC
D gene: TRBD1; V gene: TRBV27; clone size: medium-sized; J gene: TRBJ2-7; CDR3 protein: CASSPGDRLSYEQYF; CDR3 DNA: TGTGCCAGCAGTCCCGGGGACAGGCTTTCCTACGAGCAGTACTTC
D gene: .; V gene: TRBV20-1; clone size: medium-sized; J gene: TRBJ1-2; CDR3 protein: CSASGVYGYTF; CDR3 DNA: TGCAGTGCTAGTGGGGTTTATGGCTACACCTTC
D gene: .; V gene: TRBV7-3; clone size: .; J gene: TRBJ2-3; CDR3 protein: CASSLLDSADTQYF; CDR3 DNA: TGTGCCAGCAGCCTATTAGACAGCGCAGATACGCAGTATTTT
D gene: .; V gene: TRBV7-9; clone size: medium-sized; J gene: TRBJ2-7; CDR3 protein: CASSRFFYEQYF; CDR3 DNA: TGTGCCAGCAGTCGGTTCTTCTACGAGCAGTACTTC
D gene: .; V gene: TRBV28; clone size: medium-sized; J gene: TRBJ1-1; CDR3 protein: CASSLGTAMNTEAFF; CDR3 DNA: TGTGCCAGCAGTTTGGGGACGGCCATGAACACTGAAGCTTTCTTT
D gene: .; V gene: TRBV7-2; clone size: medium-sized; J gene: TRBJ2-6; CDR3 protein: CASSSVWGANVLTF; CDR3 DNA: TGTGCCAGCAGCTCTGTATGGGGGGCCAACGTCCTGACTTTC
D gene: .; V gene: TRBV6-5; clone size: medium-sized; J gene: TRBJ2-7; CDR3 protein: CASSRTRGGEQYF; CDR3 DNA: TGTGCCAGCAGCCGAACAAGGGGGGGCGAGCAGTACTTC
D gene: .; V gene: TRBV7-7; clone size: .; J gene: TRBJ2-1; CDR3 protein: CASSLFLSPYNEQFF; CDR3 DNA: TGTGCCAGCAGCTTATTCTTGAGCCCATACAATGAGCAGTTCTTC
D gene: .; V gene: TRBV15; clone size: medium-sized; J gene: TRBJ2-3; CDR3 protein: CATSSRVSGTDTQYF; CDR3 DNA: TGTGCCACCAGCAGTAGGGTCTCGGGCACAGATACGCAGTATTTT
D gene: .; V gene: TRBV6-2/TRBV6-3; clone size: medium-sized; J gene: TRBJ2-7; CDR3 protein: CASNLGVQLFSYEQYF; CDR3 DNA: TGTGCCAGCAACTTAGGGGTACAGCTATTCTCCTACGAGCAGTACTTC
D gene: TRBD2; V gene: TRBV10-3; clone size: medium-sized; J gene: TRBJ2-7; CDR3 protein: CAISESGLAGAGEYF; CDR3 DNA: TGTGCCATCAGTGAGTCCGGACTAGCGGGAGCCGGGGAGTACTTC